This entry lists 19 T cell receptor beta chains sequenced from one sample in a study of T cell responses to AZD1222 COVID-19 vaccine. Profiling relied on immunoSEQ multiplex PCR, and the TCRdb table lists in-frame clones only, not all of them. The sample lists more than 70,000 clones, around 84% occurring once. The sequences come from peripheral blood, collected on day 0 of AZD1222 vaccination. The receptor set was obtained from an adult in good health.

The chain links TRBV5-4 to TRBJ2-2, with D perhaps TRBD2 (7 bases). The ends were cut back, 4 bases at V and 4 bases at J, with 17 bases in the middle. Germline-derived CDR1 and CDR2 are SGHNT and YYREEE (reference sequence). This CDR3 contains 16 residues. CDR3 DNA sequence: TGTGCCAGCAGCGAGCGTGCTGGGGGGGCCACCGGGGAGCTGTTTTTT. Protein product: CASSERAGGATGELFF.

Worth noting for this clone: The same CDR3 is also encoded by other DNA sequences in this sample. The J gene is TRBJ1-5, the V gene TRBV28; D not certain. Germline loops: CDR1 MDHEN, CDR2 SYDVKM. CDR3 length: 13 residues. Trimming left V 3 bases short and J 4 bases short, with 7 bases between. The CDR3 spells CASSLLGNQPQHF. CDR3 DNA: TGTGCCAGCAGTTTGTTAGGTAATCAGCCCCAGCATTTT.

The V and J genes are TRBV20-1 and TRBJ2-3, with 9 bases that match TRBD1. The V and J ends lost 3 bases and 5 bases, in that order; junction bases with no gene match: 9. Germline CDR1 is DFQATT and CDR2 is SNEGSKA (reference sequence). CDR3 length: 15 amino acids. The CDR3 spells CSASVGTGRGDTQYF. For the CDR3, the DNA is TGCAGTGCTAGTGTCGGGACAGGGCGTGGAGATACGCAGTATTTT.

The chain has TRBV6-5 and TRBJ2-3; no clear D gene. Germline lookup yields CDR1 MNHEY and CDR2 SVGAGI. With 5 bases removed from V and 4 bases from J, the gap between germline ends came to 10 bases. This CDR3 has 13 amino acids. The CDR3 DNA reads TGTGCCAGCAGTATCGTGTCCTCAGATACGCAGTATTTT. It codes for CASSIVSSDTQYF.

The chain links TRBV27 to TRBJ2-5; D might be TRBD1 or TRBD2, each matching 5 bases. The V end was cut by 2 bases, the J end by 5 bases, with 9 bases between. This CDR3 comprises 13 residues. Germline V gives CDR1 MNHEY, CDR2 SMNVEV (reference sequence). Here the CDR3 reads CASSLSWGETQYF. The CDR3, as DNA: TGTGCCAGCAGTTTAAGTTGGGGGGAGACCCAGTACTTC.

The V gene is TRBV5-1, the J gene TRBJ2-7; tentatively, D is TRBD1 or TRBD2 (5 bases each). The V gene lost 2 bases and the J gene lost 2 bases, with 14 bases spanning the gap. The CDR3 spans 15 residues. Looked up from germline, CDR1 is SGHRS and CDR2 is YFSETQ. The CDR3 is CASSFGGTFPYEQYF. DNA for the CDR3: TGCGCCAGCAGCTTTGGGGGTACTTTCCCCTACGAGCAGTACTTC.

This clone was picked up one time. The CDR3 DNA follows: TGTGCCAGCAGCCCACAGGGATTCTCCTACGAGCAGTACTTC. Translating it yields CASSPQGFSYEQYF. The chain has TRBV7-8 and TRBJ2-7, with TRBD1 as a possible D gene (6 bases). Between the trimmed V and J ends, which lost 5 bases and 0 bases, there was a span of 11 bases. CDR3 length: 14 amino acids. Germline CDR1 reads SGHVS; CDR2 reads FQNEAQ. The whole variable domain, remainder taken from reference TRBV7-8 and TRBJ2-7, is GAGVSQSPRYKVAKRGQDVALRCDPISGHVSLFWYQQALGQGPEFLTYFQNEAQLDKSGLPSDRFFAERPEGSVSTLKIQRTQQEDSAVYLCASSPQGFSYEQYFGPGTRLTVT.

The chain combines TRBV6-5 with TRBJ2-7; 10 bases match TRBD1. This CDR3 spans 14 amino acids. Trimming cost V 5 bases and J 0 bases; bases outside gene matches: 1. CDR1 is MNHEY and CDR2 is SVGAGI in the germline V gene. CDR3 region: CASSRDRGSYEQYF. Written as DNA, the CDR3 is TGTGCCAGCAGTCGGGACAGGGGCTCCTACGAGCAGTACTTC.

This clone appeared once. The rearrangement uses TRBV6-5 and TRBJ2-7; D is ambiguous. The V gene lost 6 bases and the J gene lost 3 bases, with 18 bases spanning the gap. The germline CDR1 and CDR2 sequences are MNHEY and SVGAGI. This CDR3 spans 15 amino acids. CDR3 sequence: CASRLGPDGVYEQYF. The CDR3 DNA sequence: TGTGCCAGCAGACTCGGACCGGACGGCGTCTACGAGCAGTACTTC.

This sequence joins TRBV6-5 and TRBJ1-2; D is undetermined. Per the germline V gene, CDR1 is MNHEY and CDR2 is SVGAGI. The CDR3 totals 14 residues. V lost 5 bases to trimming and J lost 8 bases, with 18 bases between them. CDR3: CASSPDPNPYGYTF. DNA of the CDR3: TGTGCCAGCAGTCCCGACCCTAACCCTTACGGCTACACCTTC.

This chain links TRBV10-3 with TRBJ1-5; D possibly corresponds to TRBD1 (6 bases). The V gene's germline CDR1 is ENHRY and CDR2 SYGVKD. The V and J ends lost 8 bases and 0 bases respectively, with 8 bases between them. CDR3 length: 13 amino acids. The CDR3 nucleotides are TGTGCCATCCGGGACAATAGCAATCAGCCCCAGCATTTT. Residues: CAIRDNSNQPQHF.

The rearrangement joins TRBV6-5 to TRBJ2-7, with TRBD1 matching 8 bases. The germline gives CDR1 MNHEY, CDR2 SVGAGI. The ends lost 4 bases at V and 6 bases at J; junction bases unmatched: 5. This CDR3 comprises 13 residues. The CDR3 DNA sequence: TGTGCCAGCAGTTTTGGACAGGGCCTCGAGCAGTACTTC. Its protein product is CASSFGQGLEQYF.

The chain is built from TRBV5-8 and TRBJ2-3; no reliable D call. This CDR3 has 13 residues. Trimming cost V 9 bases and J 0 bases, with 11 bases left between them. Germline CDR1 and CDR2: SGHTS and YDEGEE. The CDR3 loop is CATRHASTDTQYF. CDR3 coding DNA: TGTGCCACAAGACATGCTAGCACAGATACGCAGTATTTT.

The chain links TRBV6-2 or TRBV6-3 to TRBJ1-1; D gene ambiguous. Germline values: CDR1 MNHEY, CDR2 SVGEGT. Trimming pared 4 bases from V and 5 bases from J, leaving 14 bases between. The CDR3 contains 14 residues. The CDR3 loop reads CASSFSGEETEAFF. The CDR3 nucleotides read TGTGCCAGCAGTTTCTCTGGGGAGGAGACTGAAGCTTTCTTT.

V is TRBV10-3 and J is TRBJ2-5, with 9 nucleotides matching TRBD2. This CDR3 comprises 16 residues. Germline trimming cut 10 bases from V and 1 base from J; bases unmatched to any gene: 13. In germline, CDR1 is ENHRY, CDR2 SYGVKD. The CDR3 spells CATREVSGGTQETQYF. The DNA of the CDR3 is TGTGCCACCAGGGAGGTTAGCGGGGGCACCCAAGAGACCCAGTACTTC.

The gene calls are TRBV7-8 and TRBJ2-7, with 9 bases identical to TRBD2. Germline assignment: CDR1 SGHVS and CDR2 FQNEAQ. The J segment lost 5 bases and the V segment lost 0 bases, leaving 11 bases of the junction unmatched. This CDR3 is built from 17 residues. As DNA, the CDR3 is TGTGCCAGCAGCTTAGCGGGTGGTAGCGGGGGACTCCACGAGCAGTACTTC. Protein: CASSLAGGSGGLHEQYF. Full variable domain (rest looked up from reference TRBV7-8 and TRBJ2-7): GAGVSQSPRYKVAKRGQDVALRCDPISGHVSLFWYQQALGQGPEFLTYFQNEAQLDKSGLPSDRFFAERPEGSVSTLKIQRTQQEDSAVYLCASSLAGGSGGLHEQYFGPGTRLTVT.

This clone was seen only once. This sequence joins TRBV9 and TRBJ2-3, with 10 bases fitting TRBD2. With V trimmed by 4 bases and J by 0 bases, 11 bases remained unmatched. The CDR3 consists of 18 residues. CDR1 and CDR2 from the germline V gene are SGDLS and YYNGEE. The CDR3 bases are TGTGCCAGCAGCTCCCAAGCGGGGGGGCTTCCTAGCACAGATACGCAGTATTTT. Amino acids: CASSSQAGGLPSTDTQYF.

V gene TRBV7-6 combines with J gene TRBJ1-5; D gene unclear. The CDR3 extends over 15 amino acids. V dropped 2 bases and J dropped 2 bases, with 10 bases sitting between them. The germline CDR1 and CDR2 sequences are SGHVS and FNYEAQ. The CDR3 loop is CASSLMSVGNQPQHF. The CDR3 DNA follows: TGTGCCAGCAGCTTAATGTCGGTGGGCAATCAGCCCCAGCATTTT.

By share, this clone ranks as medium-sized. The J gene is TRBJ2-1, the V gene TRBV9; no firm D call. CDR1 and CDR2 (germline): SGDLS, YYNGEE. V lost 1 base and J lost 9, with 14 bases in between. This CDR3 has 14 amino acids. The CDR3 DNA reads as TGTGCCAGCAGCGTATTTAATATGGGCGGTGAGCAGTTCTTC. Its translation: CASSVFNMGGEQFF. The full variable domain, completed using reference TRBV9 and TRBJ2-1, is DSGVTQTPKHLITATGQRVTLRCSPRSGDLSVYWYQQSLDQGLQFLIQYYNGEERAKGNILERFSAQQFPDLHSELNLSSLELGDSALYFCASSVFNMGGEQFFGPGTRLTVL.